The clone carrying this T cell receptor beta chain was picked up a small number of times. The V gene's germline CDR1 is SEHNR and CDR2 FQNEAQ (reference sequence). Trimming removed 5 bases from V and 3 bases from J, with 15 bases in between. The CDR3 sequence is 15 residues long. TCRdb independently ran MiXCR on the 5' RACE reads; one entry per CDR3 protein. The sample contains under 700,000 distinct CDR3 sequences, around 20% of which appear only once. The data belong to a study of T-cell memory formation after mild COVID-19. The sample was PBMCs or a T cell subset sorted from them (not recorded which). The sequence was collected from an adult woman who had mild COVID-19 (a few samples of this study predate the infection). Cell type and time point are not known. The chain combines TRBV7-9 with TRBJ2-3, with D possibly being TRBD2 (5 bases). CDR3 sequence (DNA): TGTGCCAGCAGCAACCGGGATCTGGGAACAGATACGCAGTATTTT. Protein: CASSNRDLGTDTQYF.